This is a list of T cell receptor beta chains from one sample in a study of OX40 agonist ivuxolimab in advanced cancers. Profiled with immunoSEQ multiplex PCR; TCRdb holds only in-frame clones, not every one. The data show about 84,000 clones, with around 94% seen just once and roughly 11% held by the top ten. Sequencing used CD4+ or CD8+ T cells sorted from blood, obtained in a trial of the OX40 agonist ivuxolimab. Receptor source: an adult with an advanced solid tumor such as melanoma, head and neck, liver or kidney cancer. The CDR3 runs from the conserved cysteine through the conserved F or W. D genes are given only for firm matches. Some rows mark clone size as missing; the rest say once, few, many or name a class of expanded clone.

D: .
J: TRBJ1-1
size: .
V: TRBV6-6
length: 15
CDR3: CASSEVGRANTEAFF
DNA: TGTGCCAGCAGTGAGGTTGGCAGGGCGAACACTGAAGCTTTCTTT

D: TRBD2
J: TRBJ2-5
size: .
V: TRBV25-1
length: 16
CDR3: CASSEGASGSRETQYF
DNA: TGTGCCAGCAGTGAGGGGGCTAGCGGGAGTCGGGAGACCCAGTACTTC

D: .
J: TRBJ1-1
size: .
V: TRBV29-1
length: 14
CDR3: CSVQGGGPHTEAFF
DNA: TGCAGCGTCCAGGGAGGGGGTCCCCACACTGAAGCTTTCTTT

D: .
J: TRBJ1-1
size: .
V: TRBV30
length: 14
CDR3: CAWSVLSVGTEAFF
DNA: TGTGCCTGGAGTGTACTTTCGGTGGGCACTGAAGCTTTCTTT

D: TRBD2
J: TRBJ2-7
size: .
V: TRBV6-5
length: 14
CDR3: CASRGAAGAYEQYF
DNA: TGTGCCAGCAGGGGAGCAGCGGGAGCCTACGAGCAGTACTTC

D: .
J: TRBJ2-3
size: .
V: TRBV13
length: 13
CDR3: CASSFESQDTQYF
DNA: TGTGCCAGCAGCTTTGAATCACAAGATACGCAGTATTTT

D: TRBD2
J: TRBJ2-7
size: .
V: TRBV4-3
length: 15
CDR3: CASSSKFGRADEQYF
DNA: TGCGCCAGCAGCTCCAAGTTCGGGAGGGCCGACGAGCAGTACTTC

D: .
J: TRBJ2-7
size: once
V: TRBV4-1
length: 14
CDR3: CASQPGQSSYEQYF
DNA: TGCGCCAGCCAGCCAGGTCAGTCATCCTACGAGCAGTACTTC

D: .
J: TRBJ1-1
size: .
V: TRBV6-5
length: 14
CDR3: CASSYSGPRTEAFF
DNA: TGTGCCAGCAGTTACTCGGGCCCAAGGACTGAAGCTTTCTTT

D: TRBD2
J: TRBJ2-7
size: .
V: TRBV7-9
length: 17
CDR3: CASSLSAPSGRVHEQYF
DNA: TGTGCCAGCAGCTTATCAGCACCCAGCGGGAGAGTCCACGAGCAGTACTTC

D: .
J: TRBJ2-5
size: .
V: TRBV19
length: 15
CDR3: CASMALTGIRETQYF
DNA: TGTGCCAGTATGGCCCTCACAGGGATCCGAGAGACCCAGTACTTC

D: .
J: TRBJ2-7
size: .
V: TRBV6-1
length: 12
CDR3: CASSEAGSEQYF
DNA: TGTGCCAGCAGTGAAGCCGGGTCCGAGCAGTACTTC

D: .
J: TRBJ1-2
size: .
V: TRBV6-4
length: 11
CDR3: CASQGIHGYTF
DNA: TGTGCCAGTCAGGGGATCCATGGCTACACCTTC

D: TRBD1
J: TRBJ2-1
size: .
V: TRBV30
length: 13
CDR3: CARWTGPDNEQFF
DNA: TGTGCCCGATGGACAGGGCCTGACAATGAGCAGTTCTTC

D: TRBD2
J: TRBJ2-1
size: .
V: TRBV5-6
length: 16
CDR3: CASSGGELAVFNEQFF
DNA: TGTGCCAGCAGCGGGGGGGAACTAGCGGTCTTCAATGAGCAGTTCTTC

D: .
J: TRBJ2-5
size: .
V: TRBV7-9
length: 12
CDR3: CASSPGPSPQYF
DNA: TGTGCCAGCAGTCCCGGGCCCTCTCCCCAGTACTTC

D: .
J: TRBJ2-3
size: .
V: TRBV5-4
length: 14
CDR3: CASSFRGSTDTQYF
DNA: TGTGCCAGCAGCTTCAGGGGTAGCACAGATACGCAGTATTTT

D: TRBD1
J: TRBJ2-7
size: few
V: TRBV28
length: 15
CDR3: CASSLGQGPSYEQYF
DNA: TGTGCCAGCAGTTTAGGACAGGGCCCCTCCTACGAGCAGTACTTC

D: .
J: TRBJ1-1
size: .
V: TRBV5-5
length: 15
CDR3: CASSLNGWVNTEAFF
DNA: TGTGCCAGCAGCTTGAACGGTTGGGTGAACACTGAAGCTTTCTTT

D: .
J: TRBJ1-1
size: .
V: TRBV19
length: 17
CDR3: CASSMGRAEGMNTEAFF
DNA: TGTGCCAGTAGTATGGGGCGGGCGGAGGGGATGAACACTGAAGCTTTCTTT

D: TRBD1
J: TRBJ1-2
size: once
V: TRBV5-6
length: 16
CDR3: CASSLKGQGAVYGYTF
DNA: TGTGCCAGCAGCTTGAAGGGACAGGGGGCAGTCTATGGCTACACCTTC

D: .
J: TRBJ2-5
size: .
V: TRBV7-9
length: 13
CDR3: CASSYPRSETQYF
DNA: TGTGCCAGCAGCTATCCAAGGTCGGAGACCCAGTACTTC

D: TRBD1
J: TRBJ1-2
size: .
V: TRBV30
length: 11
CDR3: CAGDRDYGYTF
DNA: TGTGCCGGGGACAGAGACTATGGCTACACCTTC

D: .
J: TRBJ1-2
size: .
V: TRBV18
length: 18
CDR3: CASSPMAIIRGAHNGYTF
DNA: TGTGCCAGCTCACCAATGGCTATAATTCGGGGAGCGCATAATGGCTACACCTTC

D: TRBD2
J: TRBJ2-1
size: .
V: TRBV11-3
length: 19
CDR3: CASSLDGLAGVGSYNEQFF
DNA: TGTGCCAGCAGCTTAGATGGACTAGCGGGAGTTGGCTCCTACAATGAGCAGTTCTTC

D: .
J: TRBJ1-3
size: .
V: TRBV28
length: 15
CDR3: CASSIRGTVGNTIYF
DNA: TGTGCCAGCTCCATCCGGGGGACTGTCGGAAACACCATATATTTT

D: .
J: TRBJ2-7
size: .
V: TRBV5-6
length: 15
CDR3: CASSLGYRNSYEQYF
DNA: TGTGCCAGCAGCTTAGGTTACAGAAACTCCTACGAGCAGTACTTC

D: TRBD2
J: TRBJ2-1
size: once
V: TRBV6-4
length: 14
CDR3: CASSPLAAYNEQFF
DNA: TGTGCCAGCAGTCCGCTAGCGGCCTACAATGAGCAGTTCTTC

D: .
J: TRBJ2-7
size: .
V: TRBV27
length: 15
CDR3: CASSLGLRLGNEQYF
DNA: TGTGCCAGCAGTTTAGGCTTGCGTTTGGGGAACGAGCAGTACTTC

D: .
J: TRBJ1-1
size: .
V: TRBV7-2
length: 13
CDR3: CASTQGGNTEAFF
DNA: TGTGCCAGCACCCAAGGAGGGAACACTGAAGCTTTCTTT

D: TRBD1
J: TRBJ2-7
size: .
V: TRBV19
length: 14
CDR3: CASRAGTGGYEQYF
DNA: TGTGCCAGCCGGGCCGGGACAGGGGGCTACGAGCAGTACTTC

D: .
J: TRBJ2-5
size: .
V: TRBV2
length: 14
CDR3: CASSERRPEGTQYF
DNA: TGTGCCAGCAGTGAAAGGCGCCCTGAGGGGACCCAGTACTTC

D: TRBD1
J: TRBJ2-7
size: .
V: TRBV9
length: 13
CDR3: CASAPGTAYEQYF
DNA: TGTGCCAGCGCTCCCGGGACAGCCTACGAGCAGTACTTC

D: .
J: TRBJ2-1
size: .
V: TRBV9
length: 13
CDR3: CASSVSGYNEQFF
DNA: TGTGCCAGCAGCGTATCTGGGTATAATGAGCAGTTCTTC

D: TRBD1
J: TRBJ1-1
size: .
V: TRBV6-1
length: 12
CDR3: CASSGGGIEAFF
DNA: TGTGCCAGCAGTGGAGGGGGCATTGAAGCTTTCTTT

D: .
J: TRBJ1-2
size: .
V: TRBV7-8
length: 14
CDR3: CASSPGRSVYGYTF
DNA: TGTGCCAGCAGCCCCGGACGGTCTGTCTATGGCTACACCTTC

D: TRBD2
J: TRBJ2-7
size: .
V: TRBV12-5
length: 13
CDR3: CASGVAGFYEQYF
DNA: TGTGCTAGTGGGGTAGCGGGTTTCTACGAGCAGTACTTC

D: TRBD1
J: TRBJ1-1
size: .
V: TRBV6-5
length: 13
CDR3: CASSYSLQGGAFF
DNA: TGTGCCAGCAGTTACTCGCTACAGGGGGGAGCTTTCTTT

D: .
J: TRBJ2-3
size: .
V: TRBV5-1
length: 17
CDR3: CASSLWFGGGGTDTQYF
DNA: TGCGCCAGCAGCTTGTGGTTTGGGGGAGGAGGAACAGATACGCAGTATTTT

D: .
J: TRBJ2-7
size: .
V: TRBV7-2
length: 13
CDR3: CASSKALPYEQYF
DNA: TGTGCCAGCAGCAAAGCCCTACCGTACGAGCAGTACTTC

D: TRBD2
J: TRBJ2-1
size: .
V: TRBV4-3
length: 18
CDR3: CASSPGTSGILYYNEQFF
DNA: TGCGCCAGCAGCCCAGGGACTAGCGGGATCCTATACTACAATGAGCAGTTCTTC

D: .
J: TRBJ2-7
size: .
V: TRBV21-1
length: 12
CDR3: CASNPGAYEQYF
DNA: TGTGCCAGCAACCCGGGGGCCTACGAGCAGTACTTC

D: .
J: TRBJ1-1
size: few
V: TRBV29-1
length: 13
CDR3: CSVEGGRVTEAFF
DNA: TGCAGCGTTGAAGGAGGACGTGTCACTGAAGCTTTCTTT